Judged by frequency, the clone carrying this T cell receptor beta chain is medium-sized (0.01 to 0.1%). Antigen unknown. 5'RACE template switching with UMIs generated TCR beta cDNA. TCRdb reprocessed the 5' RACE reads and keeps a single row for each CDR3 protein, giving no DNA. The sample is made up of thousands of distinct CDR3 sequences, and the top ten hold more than 9% of it. The data are from a study of T cells expressing NK-cell markers. At the level of the study: Beta-chain profiling covered CD3+CD56+NKG2C+, CD3+CD56+NKG2C- and CD3+CD56-NKG2C+ sorted subsets.

Looked up from germline, CDR1 is LGHNA and CDR2 is YSLEER. This CDR3 is 14 amino acids long. Findings and limits, study-wide: Several of the donors carried dominant NKG2C+ clonotypes that took up about 1.0-7.0% of their CD8+ T cells.

The sample was blood T cells: a sorted CD56 or NKG2C T cell subset, CD4+ or CD8+ T cells, or bulk PBMC T cells (not recorded which). The TCR originated in a young man in good health. The chain uses TRBV4-3 and TRBJ2-7; TCRdb's D gene call, TRBD2, goes unchecked for lack of DNA. This CDR3 is CASSQDGLSYEQYF.